These T cell receptor beta chains were read from a single sample in a study of blood T cell repertoires in COVID-19. Assay used: immunoSEQ multiplex PCR; TCRdb lists only in-frame clones, some missing. The table includes 200,000 to 250,000 clones, 82% detected once. Sample: peripheral blood. The source of these receptors is a woman in her 70s with acute or convalescent COVID-19. Both conserved end residues are part of each CDR3. A D gene is named only where the DNA matches it firmly. Size is omitted from some rows. Given values are once, few, many or a class for expanded clones.

D gene: -
J gene: TRBJ1-4
V gene: TRBV11-2
clone size: few
CDR3 DNA: TGTGCCAGCAGCTTAATTCATAGTTGGGAGGCAACTAATGAAAAACTGTTTTTT
CDR3 protein: CASSLIHSWEATNEKLFF

D gene: -
J gene: TRBJ2-5
V gene: TRBV19
clone size: once
CDR3 DNA: TGTGCCAGTAGTACCTCCGGACAGAAAGAGACCCAGTACTTC
CDR3 protein: CASSTSGQKETQYF

D gene: TRBD1
J gene: TRBJ1-2
V gene: TRBV5-6
clone size: once
CDR3 DNA: TGTGCCAGCAGCCAGGGACAGGGTGGCGCTAACTATGGCTACACCTTC
CDR3 protein: CASSQGQGGANYGYTF

D gene: TRBD1
J gene: TRBJ1-1
V gene: TRBV19
clone size: -
CDR3 DNA: TGTGCCAGTAGTCCGGACAGGGACACTGAAGCTTTCTTT
CDR3 protein: CASSPDRDTEAFF

D gene: TRBD1
J gene: TRBJ2-3
V gene: TRBV6-5
clone size: -
CDR3 DNA: TGTGCCAGCAAGGACAGGGGGAAAGATACGCAGTATTTT
CDR3 protein: CASKDRGKDTQYF

D gene: -
J gene: TRBJ1-2
V gene: TRBV10-3
clone size: -
CDR3 DNA: TGTGCCATCAGTGAGGGGACTAGGGCCCTTTCTGGCTACACCTTC
CDR3 protein: CAISEGTRALSGYTF

D gene: -
J gene: TRBJ1-4
V gene: TRBV5-4
clone size: -
CDR3 DNA: TGTGCCAGCAGCCCGGGTACAGCCCCAGAATCAGGGAATGAAAAACTGTTTTTT
CDR3 protein: CASSPGTAPESGNEKLFF

D gene: TRBD1
J gene: TRBJ1-2
V gene: TRBV10-3
clone size: -
CDR3 DNA: TGTGCCACCCAAGGACAGGGGGCAGTTGGCTACACCTTC
CDR3 protein: CATQGQGAVGYTF

D gene: TRBD1
J gene: TRBJ1-1
V gene: TRBV5-4
clone size: -
CDR3 DNA: TGTGCCAGCAGCTTGGGACAGGGGCGTGGTACTGAAGCTTTCTTT
CDR3 protein: CASSLGQGRGTEAFF

D gene: -
J gene: TRBJ1-2
V gene: TRBV7-2
clone size: -
CDR3 DNA: TGTGCCAGCAGCTTAGAACCTAGCGGCTACACCTTC
CDR3 protein: CASSLEPSGYTF

D gene: -
J gene: TRBJ1-1
V gene: TRBV4-1
clone size: once
CDR3 DNA: TGCGCCAGCAGCCCAGGAGGGGCCCTCAACACTGAAGCTTTCTTT
CDR3 protein: CASSPGGALNTEAFF

D gene: TRBD2
J gene: TRBJ2-3
V gene: TRBV10-3
clone size: once
CDR3 DNA: TGTGCCAAGTCGGGGGGGCCCGCAGATACGCAGTATTTT
CDR3 protein: CAKSGGPADTQYF

D gene: TRBD1
J gene: TRBJ1-5
V gene: TRBV2
clone size: -
CDR3 DNA: TGTGCCAGCAGTGGGGGATGGAGGGACAGTCAGCCCCAGCATTTT
CDR3 protein: CASSGGWRDSQPQHF

D gene: TRBD2
J gene: TRBJ2-3
V gene: TRBV5-1
clone size: -
CDR3 DNA: TGCGCCAGCAGCTTGGGCGGGACTAGTGGCGCAGATACGCAGTATTTT
CDR3 protein: CASSLGGTSGADTQYF

D gene: TRBD1
J gene: TRBJ1-1
V gene: TRBV5-1
clone size: many
CDR3 DNA: TGCGCCAGCAGCTCCCTGACAGGGGGGAACACTGAAGCTTTCTTT
CDR3 protein: CASSSLTGGNTEAFF

D gene: TRBD2
J gene: TRBJ2-7
V gene: TRBV9
clone size: -
CDR3 DNA: TGTGCCAGCAGCCCACGACTAGCGGGATCCTACGAGCAGTACTTC
CDR3 protein: CASSPRLAGSYEQYF

D gene: -
J gene: TRBJ1-2
V gene: TRBV28
clone size: -
CDR3 DNA: TGTGCCAGCACCGGGGGGGCAACTAACTATGGCTACACCTTC
CDR3 protein: CASTGGATNYGYTF

D gene: -
J gene: TRBJ1-2
V gene: TRBV2
clone size: -
CDR3 DNA: TGTGCCAGCAGTGAAGCAGGTTCAAGGGCGCCCCGGGGAGAGTTCTATGGCTACACCTTC
CDR3 protein: CASSEAGSRAPRGEFYGYTF

D gene: TRBD1
J gene: TRBJ1-2
V gene: TRBV4-3
clone size: -
CDR3 DNA: TGCGCCAGCAGCCAAGCGGGACAGATCTATGGCTACACCTTC
CDR3 protein: CASSQAGQIYGYTF

D gene: TRBD1
J gene: TRBJ1-2
V gene: TRBV6-5
clone size: -
CDR3 DNA: TGTGCCAGCAGTCCTCCCGACAGGGCCTATGGCTACACCTTC
CDR3 protein: CASSPPDRAYGYTF

D gene: -
J gene: TRBJ2-1
V gene: TRBV4-3
clone size: -
CDR3 DNA: TGCGCCAGCAGCCAAGGCTTTCCGAGCTCCTACAATGAGCAGTTCTTC
CDR3 protein: CASSQGFPSSYNEQFF

D gene: -
J gene: TRBJ2-3
V gene: TRBV19
clone size: -
CDR3 DNA: TGTGCCAGTAGTTCGCTGACTAGTTACACAGATACGCAGTATTTT
CDR3 protein: CASSSLTSYTDTQYF

D gene: TRBD1
J gene: TRBJ1-2
V gene: TRBV19
clone size: -
CDR3 DNA: TGTGCCAGTAGTATCCCTCCGACAGGGAACTATGGCTACACCTTC
CDR3 protein: CASSIPPTGNYGYTF

D gene: -
J gene: TRBJ1-1
V gene: TRBV19
clone size: few
CDR3 DNA: TGTGCCAGTAGCACAGGTTCCCTCTTCGATGGTGCCACTGAAGCTTTCTTT
CDR3 protein: CASSTGSLFDGATEAFF

D gene: TRBD1
J gene: TRBJ1-5
V gene: TRBV7-6
clone size: -
CDR3 DNA: TGTGCCAGCAGCTTATCTTCACAGGGGGCTAGGGAGCCCCAGCATTTT
CDR3 protein: CASSLSSQGAREPQHF

D gene: -
J gene: TRBJ2-5
V gene: TRBV10-3
clone size: -
CDR3 DNA: TGTGCCATCAGTGAAGGGAGGACAGGACCTGAAGAGACCCAGTACTTC
CDR3 protein: CAISEGRTGPEETQYF

D gene: TRBD1
J gene: TRBJ1-3
V gene: TRBV6-6
clone size: -
CDR3 DNA: TGTGCCAGCAGTCTGGGACAGGGGTTCTCTGGAAACACCATATATTTT
CDR3 protein: CASSLGQGFSGNTIYF

D gene: -
J gene: TRBJ1-6
V gene: TRBV3-1/TRBV3-2
clone size: -
CDR3 DNA: TGTGCCAGCAGCCACGGTAACGCCGGGACAATGTCATCACCCCTCCACTTT
CDR3 protein: CASSHGNAGTMSSPLHF

D gene: TRBD2
J gene: TRBJ2-1
V gene: TRBV11-2
clone size: -
CDR3 DNA: TGTGCCAGCAGCTTTTCCACTAGCGGGGGGGCCCGAATCAAGAATGAGCAGTTCTTC
CDR3 protein: CASSFSTSGGARIKNEQFF

D gene: TRBD1
J gene: TRBJ2-7
V gene: TRBV5-1
clone size: -
CDR3 DNA: TGCGCCAGCAGCCCAGGGACAGGGCGGATTGACTACGAGCAGTACTTC
CDR3 protein: CASSPGTGRIDYEQYF

D gene: -
J gene: TRBJ1-2
V gene: TRBV10-3
clone size: -
CDR3 DNA: TGTGCCATCCCCCTGGGGGGGCGTAACTATGGCTACACCTTC
CDR3 protein: CAIPLGGRNYGYTF

D gene: -
J gene: TRBJ1-3
V gene: TRBV4-3
clone size: once
CDR3 DNA: TGCGCCAGCAGCTACGACATTGGAAACACCATATATTTT
CDR3 protein: CASSYDIGNTIYF

D gene: TRBD1
J gene: TRBJ2-7
V gene: TRBV15
clone size: -
CDR3 DNA: TGTGCCACCAGCACTCAGACAGGGGCGCCGTCCGAGCAGTACTTC
CDR3 protein: CATSTQTGAPSEQYF